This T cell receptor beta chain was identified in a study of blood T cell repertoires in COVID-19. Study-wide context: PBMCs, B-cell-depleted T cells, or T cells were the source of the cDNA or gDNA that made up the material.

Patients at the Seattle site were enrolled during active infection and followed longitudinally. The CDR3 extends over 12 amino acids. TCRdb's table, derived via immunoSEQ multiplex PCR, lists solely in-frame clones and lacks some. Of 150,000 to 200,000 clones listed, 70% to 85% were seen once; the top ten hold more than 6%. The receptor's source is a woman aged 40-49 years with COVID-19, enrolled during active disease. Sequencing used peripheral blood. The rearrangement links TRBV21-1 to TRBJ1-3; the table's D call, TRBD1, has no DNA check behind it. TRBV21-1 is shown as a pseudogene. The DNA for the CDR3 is TGTGCCAGCAGCAACCAGGTCCACACCATATATTTT. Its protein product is CASSNQVHTIYF.